The source of this T cell receptor beta chain is a study of tumor-infiltrating lymphocytes in localized non-small cell lung cancer. Germline values: CDR1 SNHLY, CDR2 FYNNEI. Trimming pared 1 base from V and 12 bases from J, leaving 13 bases between. The CDR3 sequence is 12 residues long. Profiled with immunoSEQ multiplex PCR; TCRdb holds only in-frame clones, not every one. The table shows some 13,000 clones, with 68% occurring only once. Sequenced input: uninvolved lung tissue not adjacent to the tumor. The genes are TRBV2 and TRBJ2-7; tentatively, D is TRBD2 (7 bases). The TCR was taken from a human donor with non-small cell lung cancer. The CDR3 spells CASSEGGGGPYF. The CDR3 nucleotides read TGTGCCAGCAGTGAAGGAGGGGGAGGGCCGTACTTC. The whole variable domain, filled in from reference TRBV2 and TRBJ2-7, reads EPEVTQTPSHQVTQMGQEVILRCVPISNHLYFYWYRQILGQKVEFLVSFYNNEISEKSEIFDDQFSVERPDGSNFTLKIRSTKLEDSAMYFCASSEGGGGPYFGPGTRLTVT.